This T cell receptor (beta chain) was sequenced during a study of T cells after yellow fever vaccination. Regarding the study as a whole: High-abundance clonotypes from the bulk population could contaminate FACS-sorted repertoires.

Template switching with 5'RACE generated the TCR cDNA and added a universal primer site and UMIs. Using its own MiXCR run on the 5' RACE reads, TCRdb lists one record per CDR3 protein. Here the sample spans about 53,000 distinct CDR3 sequences, approximately 6.9% being singletons. Trimming cost V 1 base and J 5 bases, with 9 bases left between them. Germline CDR1 is KGHSH and CDR2 is LQKENI. This CDR3 has 15 amino acids. Notes on this clonotype: Its antigen is still unknown.

Material: CD8+ T cells sorted from PBMCs, obtained on the day of the first yellow fever vaccination. This receptor was taken from a man between 18 and 35 years old who received the YFV17D yellow fever vaccine. The chain couples TRBV18 to TRBJ1-6; D unresolved. Here the CDR3 DNA reads TGTGCCAGCTCACCACTTACCGGGGATAATTCACCCCTCCACTTT. This encodes CASSPLTGDNSPLHF.